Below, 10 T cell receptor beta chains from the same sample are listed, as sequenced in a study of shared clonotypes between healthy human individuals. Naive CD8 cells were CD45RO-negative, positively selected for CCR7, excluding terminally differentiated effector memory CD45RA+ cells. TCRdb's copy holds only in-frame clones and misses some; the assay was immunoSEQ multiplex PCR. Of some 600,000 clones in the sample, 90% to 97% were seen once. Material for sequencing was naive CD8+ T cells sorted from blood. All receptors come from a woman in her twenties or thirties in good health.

CDR3 in amino acids: CATRLGEQYF. As DNA, the CDR3 is TGTGCCACAAGGCTAGGCGAGCAGTACTTC. The chain couples TRBV6-5 to TRBJ2-7; D uncertain. V lost 10 bases to trimming and J lost 6 bases, with 10 bases between them. Germline V lookup: CDR1 MNHEY, CDR2 SVGAGI. This CDR3 region has 10 residues.

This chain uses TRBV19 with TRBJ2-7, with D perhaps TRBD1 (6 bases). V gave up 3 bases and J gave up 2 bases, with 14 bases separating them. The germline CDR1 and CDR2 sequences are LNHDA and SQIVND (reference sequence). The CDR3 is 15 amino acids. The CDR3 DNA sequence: TGTGCCAGTAGTATGGTGGCAGGGGATCCCTACGAGCAGTACTTC. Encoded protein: CASSMVAGDPYEQYF.

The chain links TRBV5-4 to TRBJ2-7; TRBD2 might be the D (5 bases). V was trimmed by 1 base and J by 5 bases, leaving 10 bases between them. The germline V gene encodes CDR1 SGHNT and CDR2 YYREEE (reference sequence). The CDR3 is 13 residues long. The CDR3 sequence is CASSLSLADEQYF. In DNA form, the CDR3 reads TGTGCCAGCAGCTTGTCCCTAGCCGACGAGCAGTACTTC.

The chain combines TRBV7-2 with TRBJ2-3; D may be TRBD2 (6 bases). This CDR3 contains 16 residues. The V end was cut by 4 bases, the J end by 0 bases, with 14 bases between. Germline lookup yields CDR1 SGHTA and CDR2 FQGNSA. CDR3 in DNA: TGTGCCAGCAGCTCCCCTATAGCGGAGAGCACAGATACGCAGTATTTT. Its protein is CASSSPIAESTDTQYF.

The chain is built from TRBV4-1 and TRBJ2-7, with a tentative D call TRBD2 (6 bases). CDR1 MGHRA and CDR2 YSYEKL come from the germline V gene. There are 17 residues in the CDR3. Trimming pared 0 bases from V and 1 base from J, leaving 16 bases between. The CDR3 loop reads CASSQEESGAASYEQYF. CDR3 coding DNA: TGCGCCAGCAGCCAAGAAGAGTCGGGAGCTGCATCCTACGAGCAGTACTTC.

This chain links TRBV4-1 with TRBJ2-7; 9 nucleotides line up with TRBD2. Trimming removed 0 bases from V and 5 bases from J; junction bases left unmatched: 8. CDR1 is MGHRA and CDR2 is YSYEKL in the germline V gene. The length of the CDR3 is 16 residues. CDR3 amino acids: CASSQDWASGIHEQYF. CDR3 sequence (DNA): TGCGCCAGCAGCCAAGACTGGGCTAGCGGGATCCACGAGCAGTACTTC.

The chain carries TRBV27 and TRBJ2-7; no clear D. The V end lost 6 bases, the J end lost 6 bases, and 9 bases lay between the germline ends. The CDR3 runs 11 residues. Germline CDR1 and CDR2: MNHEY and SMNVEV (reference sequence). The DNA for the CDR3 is TGTGCCAGCAGCTCCGCTATCGAGCAGTACTTC. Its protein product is CASSSAIEQYF.

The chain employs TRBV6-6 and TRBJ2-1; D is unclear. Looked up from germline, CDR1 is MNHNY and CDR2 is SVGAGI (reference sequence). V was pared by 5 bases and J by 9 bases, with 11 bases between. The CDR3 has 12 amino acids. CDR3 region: CASSPPQFEQFF. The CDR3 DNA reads TGTGCCAGCAGTCCCCCCCAGTTTGAGCAGTTCTTC.

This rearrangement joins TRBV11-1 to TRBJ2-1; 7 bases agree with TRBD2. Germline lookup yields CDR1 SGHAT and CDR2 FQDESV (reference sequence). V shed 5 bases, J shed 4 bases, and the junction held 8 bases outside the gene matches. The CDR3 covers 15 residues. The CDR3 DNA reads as TGTGCCAGCAGCCCATTAGCGGGTTCGTACAATGAGCAGTTCTTC. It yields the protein CASSPLAGSYNEQFF.

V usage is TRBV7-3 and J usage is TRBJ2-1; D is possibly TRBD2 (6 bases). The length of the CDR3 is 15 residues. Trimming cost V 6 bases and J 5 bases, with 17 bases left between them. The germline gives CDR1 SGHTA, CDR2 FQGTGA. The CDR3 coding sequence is TGTGCCAGCAGGAAGACCAGCGGGCCTGACAATGAGCAGTTCTTC. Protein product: CASRKTSGPDNEQFF. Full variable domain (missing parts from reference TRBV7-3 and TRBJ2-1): GAGVSQTPSNKVTEKGKYVELRCDPISGHTALYWYRQSLGQGPEFLIYFQGTGAADDSGLPNDRFFAVRPEGSVSTLKIQRTERGDSAVYLCASRKTSGPDNEQFFGPGTRLTVL.